This entry is about one T cell receptor beta chain. The antigen is unknown. The record originates from a study of T cell responses to AZD1222 COVID-19 vaccine. Deletions cut 0 bases from V and 7 bases from J, with 19 bases between. In germline, CDR1 is ENHRY, CDR2 SYGVKD. The CDR3 spans 17 residues. General observations from the study: Per reports, nearly half of all spike-specific TCRs target regions that are unmutated in variants. The donor cohort was predominantly white British with a female majority, and clonal diversity may have been underestimated. At study baseline, merely five or six AZD1222 recipients were seropositive.

Samples with a second dose at about 4 or about 12 weeks were pooled together. The assay was immunoSEQ multiplex PCR, and TCRdb's table has in-frame clones only and misses some. The sample gives about 140,000 clones, around nine tenths of which show up once; over 4% is in the top ten. This chain joins TRBV10-3 and TRBJ2-1, with TRBD2 as a possible D gene (5 bases). The TCR originated in an adult who received the AZD1222 COVID-19 vaccine. The sample consisted of peripheral blood, taken 28 days after the second AZD1222 dose. The CDR3 here is CAISESRAGLPGNEQFF. In DNA form, the CDR3 reads TGTGCCATCAGTGAGTCTAGGGCGGGCCTACCGGGGAATGAGCAGTTCTTC.